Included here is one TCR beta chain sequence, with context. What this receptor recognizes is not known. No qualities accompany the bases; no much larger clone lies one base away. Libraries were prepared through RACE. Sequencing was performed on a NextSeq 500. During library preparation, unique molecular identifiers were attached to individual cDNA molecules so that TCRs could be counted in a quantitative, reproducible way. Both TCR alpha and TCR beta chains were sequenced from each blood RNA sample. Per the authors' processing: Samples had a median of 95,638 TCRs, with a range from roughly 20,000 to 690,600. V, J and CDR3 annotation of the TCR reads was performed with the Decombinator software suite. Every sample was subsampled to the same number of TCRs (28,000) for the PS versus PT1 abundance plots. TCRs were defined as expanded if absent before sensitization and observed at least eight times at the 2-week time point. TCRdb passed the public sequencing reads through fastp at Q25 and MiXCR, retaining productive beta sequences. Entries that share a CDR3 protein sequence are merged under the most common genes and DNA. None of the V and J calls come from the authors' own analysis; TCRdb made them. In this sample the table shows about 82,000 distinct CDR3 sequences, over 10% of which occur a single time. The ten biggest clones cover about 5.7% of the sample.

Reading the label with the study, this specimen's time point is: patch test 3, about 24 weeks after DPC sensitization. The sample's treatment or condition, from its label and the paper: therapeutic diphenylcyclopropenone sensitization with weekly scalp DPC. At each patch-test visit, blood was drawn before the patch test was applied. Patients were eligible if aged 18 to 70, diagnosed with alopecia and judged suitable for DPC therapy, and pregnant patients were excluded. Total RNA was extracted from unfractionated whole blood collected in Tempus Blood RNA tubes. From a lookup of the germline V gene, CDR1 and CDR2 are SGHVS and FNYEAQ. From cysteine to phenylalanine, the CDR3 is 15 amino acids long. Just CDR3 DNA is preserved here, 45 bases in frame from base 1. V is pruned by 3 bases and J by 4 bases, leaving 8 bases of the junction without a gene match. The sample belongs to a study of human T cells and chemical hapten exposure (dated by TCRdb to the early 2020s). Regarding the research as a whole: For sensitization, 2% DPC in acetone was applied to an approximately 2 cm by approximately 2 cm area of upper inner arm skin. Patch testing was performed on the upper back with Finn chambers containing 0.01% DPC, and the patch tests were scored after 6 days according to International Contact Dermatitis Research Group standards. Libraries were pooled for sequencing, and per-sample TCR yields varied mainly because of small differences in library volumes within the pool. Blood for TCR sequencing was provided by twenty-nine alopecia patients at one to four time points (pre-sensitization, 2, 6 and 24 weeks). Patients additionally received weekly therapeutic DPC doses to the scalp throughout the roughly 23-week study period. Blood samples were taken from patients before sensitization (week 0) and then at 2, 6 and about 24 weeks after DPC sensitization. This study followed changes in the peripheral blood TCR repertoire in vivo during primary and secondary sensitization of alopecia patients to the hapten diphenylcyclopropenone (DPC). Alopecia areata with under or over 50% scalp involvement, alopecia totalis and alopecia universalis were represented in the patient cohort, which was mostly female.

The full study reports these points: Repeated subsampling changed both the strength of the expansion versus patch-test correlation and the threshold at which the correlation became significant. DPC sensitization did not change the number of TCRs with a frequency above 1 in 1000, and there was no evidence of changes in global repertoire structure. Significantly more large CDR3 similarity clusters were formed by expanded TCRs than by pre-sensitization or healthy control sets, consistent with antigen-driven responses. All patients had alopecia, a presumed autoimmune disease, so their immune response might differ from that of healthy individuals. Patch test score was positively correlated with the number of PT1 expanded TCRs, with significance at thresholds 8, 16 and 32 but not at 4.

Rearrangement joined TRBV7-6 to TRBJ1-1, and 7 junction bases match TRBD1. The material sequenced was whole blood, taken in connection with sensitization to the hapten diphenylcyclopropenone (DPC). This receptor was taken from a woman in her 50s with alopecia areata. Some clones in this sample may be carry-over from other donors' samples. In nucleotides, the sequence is TGTGCCAGCAGCTTTCGAGGGGGCGTCCGCACTGAAGCTTTCTTT. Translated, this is CASSFRGGVRTEAFF.